This T cell receptor (beta chain) is drawn from a study of blood T cell repertoires in COVID-19. The protocol was immunoSEQ multiplex PCR, while the TCRdb copy is restricted to in-frame clones and leaves out a portion. The table has 250,000 to 350,000 clones, roughly 89% seen once. J gave up 5 bases and V 8 bases, and 14 bases lay outside the gene matches. The length of the CDR3 is 15 residues. Germline assignment: CDR1 MNHEY and CDR2 SVGAGI. The chain recombines TRBV6-5 with TRBJ1-1, with TRBD1 matching over 7 bases. The TCR sequence derives from a man aged 30-40 years with acute or convalescent COVID-19. Sequenced input: peripheral blood. The CDR3 sequence: CASFISRGANTEAFF. The CDR3 DNA reads TGTGCCAGCTTTATTTCCAGGGGGGCTAATACTGAAGCTTTCTTT.